This T cell receptor (beta chain) was identified in a study of blood T cell repertoires in COVID-19. About the research overall: Acute and convalescent COVID-19 specimens originated in the United States, Italy and Spain. PBMCs, B-cell-depleted T cells, or T cells provided the cDNA or gDNA that made up the material.

In the authors' workflow: Amplification from reference gene primers served as the basis for estimated nucleated cell counts. The data were produced by immunoSEQ multiplex PCR, yet TCRdb's version contains in-frame clones alone and is incomplete. The D gene and trimming were derived from the DNA, and the V and J assignments and clone size from that table. The sample yields under 95,000 clones, around 87% seen once. Looked up from germline, CDR1 is SGHRS and CDR2 is YFSETQ. The length of the CDR3 is 15 residues. The V and J ends lost 4 bases and 1 base respectively, with 12 bases between them. The chain couples TRBV5-1 to TRBJ1-5; D gene ambiguous. Source material: peripheral blood. The receptor was derived from a woman older than 75 with acute or convalescent COVID-19. CDR3 nucleotide sequence: TGCGCCAGCAGCCCGGACTGGCGGAGCAATCAGCCCCAGCATTTT. Translating gives CASSPDWRSNQPQHF.